This T cell receptor beta chain originates from a study of blood T cell repertoires in COVID-19. Study overall: Researchers got acute and convalescent COVID-19 samples from the United States, Italy and Spain. Nucleic acid was either cDNA or gDNA, and it came from T cells, B-cell-depleted T cells, or PBMCs.

As processed by the authors: Amplification with reference gene primers provided the estimates of nucleated cell counts. The data were produced by immunoSEQ multiplex PCR, yet TCRdb's version contains in-frame clones alone and is incomplete. V and J calls and clone size follow that table, whereas D and trimming were derived from the DNA. The sample includes about 190,000 clones, approximately 88% of them seen just once. Germline CDR1 MNHEY, CDR2 SVGAGI. The V and J ends lost 6 bases and 4 bases, in that order; junction bases with no gene match: 7. The CDR3 has 15 amino acids. This clonotype was sampled from a man aged 35 to 55 with acute or convalescent COVID-19. Sequenced sample: peripheral blood. V usage is TRBV6-5 and J usage is TRBJ1-2; TRBD1 matches 11 bases. The CDR3 nucleotides read TGTGCCAGCAGACCGGGGACAGGGGGTATCTATGGCTACACCTTC. This encodes CASRPGTGGIYGYTF.